This T cell receptor beta chain was obtained from a study of cytomegalovirus exposure and HLA in healthy donors. The CDR3 contains 15 residues. V was pared by 7 bases and J by 1 base, with 14 bases between. CDR1 and CDR2 from the germline V gene are MNHEY and SVGAGI. Primers included in the PCR were 60 Vbeta and 13 Jbeta primers. Sequencing was performed with immunoSEQ multiplex PCR; in TCRdb, only in-frame clones are kept and a portion is missing. Of around 200,000 clones in the sample, 70% to 85% were seen once. This sequence originates from a woman aged 40-49 years in good health and CMV-seronegative. Sequencing used PBMCs. The chain carries TRBV6-5 and TRBJ2-1; D ambiguous. This CDR3 reads CASKRRRESYNEQFF. The DNA for the CDR3 is TGTGCCAGCAAAAGGCGGCGCGAATCCTACAATGAGCAGTTCTTC.